The source of this T cell receptor beta chain is a study of vaccination and CD4 T cells after COVID-19. Study-level background: Overlapping spike peptides from SARS-CoV-2, HCoV-NL63, HCoV-OC43 and HCoV-229E served to stimulate the cells. Study-wide results and caveats: Apart from involving relatively few convalescent patients, the work omitted early post-infection timepoints.

A single count supports this clonotype. Its specificity is not known. Researchers used the Oncomine TCR Beta short-read assay to sequence DNA from cultured CD4+ T cells. From the PCR reads, TCRdb called clonotypes with MiXCR, one entry per CDR3 protein. The profile shows over 25,000 distinct CDR3 sequences, 62% of them singletons. Described treatment: approximately 11-day PBMC culture with coronavirus spike peptide pools or control peptides (ViraFEST assay). Every well contained approximately 2 million PBMCs, which were grown with around 10 IU/ml IL-2 and around 9.5 ug/ml peptide pools. This CDR3 has 16 amino acids. The ends were cut back, 8 bases at V and 3 bases at J, with 17 bases in the middle.

The material sequenced was CD4+ T cells from blood, cultured in vitro, taken after SARS-CoV-2 vaccination. The TCR sequence derives from a human donor who received a COVID-19 vaccine. V and J are TRBV12-3 or TRBV12-4 and TRBJ1-6, with D perhaps TRBD1 (5 bases). The CDR3 nucleotides read TGTGCCAGCGGGGGAGTCGGGGGGGACTATAATTCACCCCTCCACTTT. Its translation is CASGGVGGDYNSPLHF.